This TCR beta chain appears in the sequencing data of a study of cytomegalovirus exposure and HLA in healthy donors. Those who donated were healthy bone marrow donors. A remark on this clone: Its specificity is unknown.

PCR employed 60 Vbeta and 13 Jbeta primers. This table comes from immunoSEQ multiplex PCR, and its TCRdb copy is limited to in-frame clones, with some not included. Among 100,000 to 150,000 clones listed, 82% were seen once. Trimming stripped 1 base from V and 0 bases from J, with 7 bases between. The CDR3 loop spans 16 amino acids. Germline loops: CDR1 LGHNA, CDR2 YSLEER. Study results and limitations: Immune exposure data for these donors was limited to CMV serostatus. The analysis excluded some indistinguishable V segments, including TRBV6-2 and TRBV6-3.

Sequencing was performed on PBMCs. This TCR came from a male donor in good health and CMV-seropositive. The chain carries TRBV4-3 and TRBJ1-6; no clear D gene. CDR3: CASSQGRSSYNSPLHF. CDR3 nucleotide sequence: TGCGCCAGCAGCCAAGGAAGGAGCTCCTATAATTCACCCCTCCACTTT.